The 20 T cell receptor beta chains listed next were all sequenced from one sample in a study of cytomegalovirus exposure and HLA in healthy donors. Vbeta (60) and Jbeta (13) primers were used in the PCR. Method: immunoSEQ multiplex PCR; TCRdb's copy keeps in-frame clones and lacks some. The data hold about 180,000 clones, with 60% to 85% observed a single time. The source material was PBMCs. The receptors derive from a man aged 35-49 years in good health and CMV-seronegative.

The chain joins TRBV7-2 to TRBJ1-5, with 9 bases matching TRBD1. Germline V gives CDR1 SGHTA, CDR2 FQGNSA. J lost 9 bases, V lost 5 bases, and 8 bases had no gene match. This CDR3 comprises 14 residues. CDR3 protein: CASSKGQGVWPQHF. CDR3 nucleotides: TGTGCCAGCAGCAAGGGACAGGGCGTGTGGCCCCAGCATTTT.

V gene TRBV5-1 combines with J gene TRBJ1-4; 9 bases are shared with TRBD1. Germline trimming cut 3 bases from V and 7 bases from J; bases unmatched to any gene: 4. CDR1 is SGHRS and CDR2 is YFSETQ in the germline V gene. The CDR3 runs to 14 residues. The CDR3, as DNA: TGCGCCAGCAGCTGGGGACAGGGAAGTGAAAAACTGTTTTTT. It translates to CASSWGQGSEKLFF.

The chain carries TRBV7-9 and TRBJ1-1, with D uncertain. Trimming took off 5 bases at V and 6 bases at J, with 13 bases between the two ends. The germline V gene encodes CDR1 SEHNR and CDR2 FQNEAQ (reference sequence). The CDR3 is 13 amino acids. CDR3 amino acids: CASSLDWEAEAFF. DNA for the CDR3: TGTGCCAGCAGCCTTGACTGGGAGGCTGAAGCTTTCTTT.

V gene TRBV10-2 combines with J gene TRBJ2-7; D is unclear. This CDR3 contains 14 residues. CDR1 WSHSY and CDR2 SAAADI come from the germline V gene. The ends were cut back, 3 bases at V and 2 bases at J, with 11 bases in the middle. CDR3 loop: CASSDVWAPYEQYF. CDR3 nucleotide sequence: TGCGCCAGCAGTGACGTCTGGGCCCCCTACGAGCAGTACTTC.

This chain joins TRBV14 and TRBJ2-7; D is possibly TRBD2 (5 bases). Germline values: CDR1 SGHDN, CDR2 FVKESK. Trimming left V 0 bases short and J 0 bases short, with 9 bases between. This CDR3 is built from 15 residues. CDR3 in DNA: TGTGCCAGCAGCCAAGACGGGAAGAGCTCCTACGAGCAGTACTTC. This encodes CASSQDGKSSYEQYF.

V and J are TRBV27 and TRBJ2-7; no definite D call. V dropped 4 bases and J dropped 2 bases, with 6 bases sitting between them. Germline V gene lookup returns CDR1 MNHEY and CDR2 SMNVEV (reference sequence). This CDR3 has 12 residues. The CDR3 coding sequence is TGTGCCAGCAGTTCGCCAGCCTACGAGCAGTACTTC. Translated: CASSSPAYEQYF.

The chain links TRBV5-1 to TRBJ1-1; perhaps TRBD1 as D (5 bases). Germline CDR1 is SGHRS and CDR2 is YFSETQ. Trimming took off 1 base at V and 7 bases at J, with 14 bases between the two ends. The CDR3 runs to 14 residues. The CDR3 DNA sequence: TGCGCCAGCAGCTTGACAGGTCCCCAGGGTGAAGCTTTCTTT. Protein: CASSLTGPQGEAFF.

Regarding this clone: The same CDR3 also results from other DNA sequences found in this sample. The chain uses TRBV7-2 and TRBJ1-1; TRBD1 matches at 11 bases. This CDR3 is 15 amino acids long. V shed 0 bases, J shed 7 bases, and the junction held 4 bases outside the gene matches. Germline CDR1 and CDR2: SGHTA and FQGNSA. This CDR3 is CASSLAGQGAGEAFF. CDR3 nucleotides: TGTGCCAGCAGCTTAGCTGGACAGGGGGCAGGTGAAGCTTTCTTT.

To note about this clone: Other DNA sequences from this sample encode an identical CDR3 as well. CDR3 region: CAWSVGGFNYGYTF. In DNA form, the CDR3 reads TGTGCCTGGAGTGTAGGGGGATTTAACTATGGCTACACCTTC. The V call is TRBV30, the J call TRBJ1-2; weak D call: TRBD1 (6 bases). V lost 0 bases to trimming and J lost 1 base, with 9 bases between them. This CDR3 has 14 amino acids. Germline CDR1 GTSNPN, CDR2 SVGIG (reference sequence).

The chain couples TRBV7-9 to TRBJ2-3, with D possibly TRBD1 on 6 matching bases. CDR1 and CDR2 (germline): SEHNR, FQNEAQ (reference sequence). V lost 5 bases to trimming and J lost 5 bases, with 23 bases between them. The length of the CDR3 is 17 residues. CDR3 protein: CASSPRVWGQSGDTQYF. The DNA for the CDR3 is TGTGCCAGCAGCCCGCGTGTCTGGGGGCAATCCGGAGATACGCAGTATTTT.

V usage is TRBV12-5 and J usage is TRBJ2-7; D may be TRBD2 (5 bases). Trimming stripped 7 bases from V and 7 bases from J, with 17 bases between. There are 13 residues in the CDR3. Germline V lookup: CDR1 LGHNT, CDR2 FRNRAP. In DNA, the CDR3 is TGTGCTAGTGCCTTGGACTCGGTCTTTGAGCAGTACTTC. It encodes CASALDSVFEQYF. The full variable domain, completed using reference TRBV12-5 and TRBJ2-7, is DARVTQTPRHKVTEMGQEVTMRCQPILGHNTVFWYRQTMMQGLELLAYFRNRAPLDDSGMPKDRFSAEMPDATLATLKIQPSEPRDSAVYFCASALDSVFEQYFGPGTRLTVT.

The chain couples TRBV6-5 to TRBJ2-5; 8 bases are shared with TRBD1. Germline CDR1 is MNHEY and CDR2 is SVGAGI. Losses at the gene ends were 4 bases for V and 6 bases for J; bases not matched to a gene: 4. The CDR3 totals 13 residues. For the CDR3, the DNA is TGTGCCAGCAGTTCTACAGGGGGAAAGACCCAGTACTTC. Protein: CASSSTGGKTQYF.

This clone was recorded only once. V usage is TRBV27 and J usage is TRBJ1-5; D perhaps matches TRBD1 (6 bases). The CDR3 is 17 amino acids. Germline values: CDR1 MNHEY, CDR2 SMNVEV (reference sequence). V lost 1 base and J lost 4, with 17 bases in between. The CDR3 is CASSLWGGAGENQPQHF. CDR3 bases: TGTGCCAGCAGTTTATGGGGAGGGGCAGGGGAGAATCAGCCCCAGCATTTT.

The V gene is TRBV9, the J gene TRBJ2-1, with D perhaps matching TRBD2 (7 bases). The V end was cut by 0 bases, the J end by 7 bases, with 20 bases between. The germline V gene encodes CDR1 SGDLS and CDR2 YYNGEE. This CDR3 has 17 amino acids. The CDR3 bases are TGTGCCAGCAGCGTAGGGTCGTCGGGGGGCGAGAGGAATGAGCAGTTCTTC. It translates to CASSVGSSGGERNEQFF.

The rearrangement links TRBV7-2 to TRBJ2-1; 7 bases fit TRBD2. In germline, CDR1 is SGHTA, CDR2 FQGNSA. This CDR3 comprises 15 residues. V dropped 2 bases and J dropped 0; count of bases not matched to a gene: 1. The CDR3 DNA sequence: TGTGCCAGCAGCTTAAGGGAGGGCTCCTACAATGAGCAGTTCTTC. This gives the protein CASSLREGSYNEQFF.

This rearrangement joins TRBV5-1 to TRBJ1-6, with 7 bases fitting TRBD1. Losses at the gene ends were 0 bases for V and 10 bases for J; bases not matched to a gene: 10. In germline, CDR1 is SGHRS, CDR2 YFSETQ. This CDR3 contains 16 residues. CDR3 bases: TGCGCCAGCAGCTTGGAAGCTCTGGCAGGGGGATCACCCCTCCACTTT. Translated: CASSLEALAGGSPLHF.

The V call is TRBV30, the J call TRBJ1-2; D is ambiguous. The CDR3 is 12 amino acids. V was pared by 5 bases and J by 7 bases, with 14 bases between. The V gene's germline CDR1 is GTSNPN and CDR2 SVGIG (reference sequence). The CDR3 loop is CAWVAGGSGYTF. The CDR3 DNA reads TGTGCCTGGGTGGCGGGAGGAAGTGGCTACACCTTC.

The chain combines TRBV7-2 with TRBJ2-5; 8 bases align to TRBD1. CDR3 length: 14 residues. CDR1 is SGHTA and CDR2 is FQGNSA in the germline V gene. V shed 4 bases and J 5 bases; nucleotides not matched to a gene: 6. The CDR3 DNA sequence: TGTGCCAGCAGCTCAGGGACAGGTTGGGAGACCCAGTACTTC. Its translation: CASSSGTGWETQYF.

V is TRBV6-6 and J is TRBJ2-1, with a possible D match to TRBD2 (5 bases). The CDR3 is 13 residues long. The germline V and J ends were trimmed by 7 bases and 6 bases, with 13 bases remaining between them. From germline, CDR1 is MNHNY and CDR2 SVGAGI (reference sequence). CDR3 in amino acids: CASTPGSPNEQFF. The CDR3 region has the DNA TGTGCCAGCACACCGGGATCCCCCAATGAGCAGTTCTTC.

This clone was seen once. V is TRBV5-1 and J is TRBJ2-1; the D gene is possibly TRBD2 (5 bases). The CDR3 has 15 residues. Trimming shortened V by 0 bases and J by 8 bases, and 15 bases separated the two germline ends. Germline CDR1 and CDR2: SGHRS and YFSETQ. CDR3 protein: CASSLGETTIDEQFF. DNA of the CDR3: TGCGCCAGCAGCTTGGGGGAGACTACAATCGATGAGCAGTTCTTC. Together with reference TRBV5-1 and TRBJ2-1, the CDR3 gives the full variable domain: KAGVTQTPRYLIKTRGQQVTLSCSPISGHRSVSWYQQTPGQGLQFLFEYFSETQRNKGNFPGRFSGRQFSNSRSEMNVSTLELGDSALYLCASSLGETTIDEQFFGPGTRLTVL.